The 7 T cell receptor beta chains presented below share a single source sample, sequenced in a study of cytomegalovirus exposure and HLA in healthy donors. This PCR relied on a set of 60 Vbeta primers and 13 Jbeta primers. The assay was immunoSEQ multiplex PCR, and TCRdb's table has in-frame clones only and misses some. This table has roughly 140,000 clones, 76% appearing once. Sequenced input: PBMCs. Source of these receptors: a woman in her thirties or forties in good health and CMV-seronegative.

The CDR3 sequence: CASSLGLGYQETQYF. CDR3 coding DNA: TGTGCCAGCAGCCTAGGACTTGGGTACCAAGAGACCCAGTACTTC. The rearrangement links TRBV4-2 to TRBJ2-5; TRBD2 might be the D (5 bases). Germline CDR1 and CDR2: LGHNA and YNFKEQ. The CDR3 loop spans 15 amino acids. Between the trimmed V and J ends, which lost 4 bases and 0 bases, there was a span of 12 bases.

The chain has TRBV5-1 and TRBJ2-7; D may be TRBD1 (5 bases). The germline V gene encodes CDR1 SGHRS and CDR2 YFSETQ. This CDR3 region has 15 residues. The V end lost 4 bases, the J end lost 2 bases, and 16 bases lay between the germline ends. For the CDR3, the DNA is TGCGCCAGCAGCCCAGCCCCCGACAGCACCTACGAGCAGTACTTC. Amino acid sequence: CASSPAPDSTYEQYF.

The gene calls are TRBV5-4 and TRBJ1-2; TRBD1 agrees at 9 bases. This CDR3 is built from 14 residues. The ends lost 3 bases at V and 7 bases at J; junction bases unmatched: 7. The germline CDR1 and CDR2 sequences are SGHNT and YYREEE (reference sequence). Here the CDR3 reads CASSSTTGGGGYTF. CDR3 in DNA: TGTGCCAGCAGCTCCACCACAGGGGGCGGTGGCTACACCTTC. Complete variable domain (other parts from reference TRBV5-4 and TRBJ1-2): ETGVTQSPTHLIKTRGQQVTLRCSSQSGHNTVSWYQQALGQGPQFIFQYYREEENGRGNFPPRFSGLQFPNYSSELNVNALELDDSALYLCASSSTTGGGGYTFGSGTRLTVV.

The J gene is TRBJ2-3, the V gene TRBV30; maybe TRBD2 (5 bases). The germline V gene has CDR1 GTSNPN and CDR2 SVGIG (reference sequence). The CDR3 extends over 14 amino acids. V was pared by 3 bases and J by 6 bases, with 16 bases between. Here the CDR3 reads CAWSADPTGDTQYF. The DNA of the CDR3 is TGTGCCTGGAGCGCAGACCCAACGGGGGATACGCAGTATTTT.

The chain joins TRBV6-6 to TRBJ2-3, with TRBD2 matching over 12 bases. The CDR3 sequence is 15 residues long. The J segment lost 1 base and the V segment lost 6 bases, leaving 2 bases of the junction unmatched. The germline gives CDR1 MNHNY, CDR2 SVGAGI (reference sequence). The chain's CDR3 is CASSRLAGGTDTQYF. CDR3 DNA sequence: TGTGCCAGCAGCCGACTAGCGGGAGGCACAGATACGCAGTATTTT.

The chain carries TRBV5-6 and TRBJ2-1; 7 bases agree with TRBD1. The V gene's germline CDR1 is SGHDT and CDR2 YYEEEE. V gave up 5 bases and J gave up 2 bases; unmatched junction bases: 7. This CDR3 has 15 residues. The chain's CDR3 is CASSRDRVAYNEQFF. The CDR3 region has the DNA TGTGCCAGCAGTCGCGACAGGGTGGCCTACAATGAGCAGTTCTTC.

The chain links TRBV28 to TRBJ1-3; D remains ambiguous. Between the trimmed V and J ends, which lost 2 bases and 0 bases, there was a span of 11 bases. The CDR3 covers 16 residues. CDR1 is MDHEN, CDR2 SYDVKM, per germline. In nucleotides, the CDR3 is TGTGCCAGCAGTTTACCGACTGAATACTCTGGAAACACCATATATTTT. It is translated as CASSLPTEYSGNTIYF. Looking up the rest from reference TRBV28 and TRBJ1-3 gives the full variable domain: DVKVTQSSRYLVKRTGEKVFLECVQDMDHENMFWYRQDPGLGLRLIYFSYDVKMKEKGDIPEGYSVSREKKERFSLILESASTNQTSMYLCASSLPTEYSGNTIYFGEGSWLTVV.